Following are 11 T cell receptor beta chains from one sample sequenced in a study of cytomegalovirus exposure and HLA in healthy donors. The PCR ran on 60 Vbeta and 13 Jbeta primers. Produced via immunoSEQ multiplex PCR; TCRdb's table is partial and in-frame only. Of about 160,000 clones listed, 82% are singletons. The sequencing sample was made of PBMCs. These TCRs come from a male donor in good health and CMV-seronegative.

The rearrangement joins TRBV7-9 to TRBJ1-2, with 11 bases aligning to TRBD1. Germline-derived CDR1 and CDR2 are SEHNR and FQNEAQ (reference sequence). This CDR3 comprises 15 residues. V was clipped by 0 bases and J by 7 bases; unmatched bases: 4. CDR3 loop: CASSLARDRGTGYTF. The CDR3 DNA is TGTGCCAGCAGCTTAGCCCGGGACAGGGGGACTGGCTACACCTTC.

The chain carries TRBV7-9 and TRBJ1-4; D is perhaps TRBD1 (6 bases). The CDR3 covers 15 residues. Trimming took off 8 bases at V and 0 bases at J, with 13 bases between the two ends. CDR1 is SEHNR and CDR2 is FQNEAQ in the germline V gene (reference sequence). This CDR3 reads CASGPDRATNEKLFF. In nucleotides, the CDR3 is TGTGCCAGCGGACCGGACAGAGCAACTAATGAAAAACTGTTTTTT.

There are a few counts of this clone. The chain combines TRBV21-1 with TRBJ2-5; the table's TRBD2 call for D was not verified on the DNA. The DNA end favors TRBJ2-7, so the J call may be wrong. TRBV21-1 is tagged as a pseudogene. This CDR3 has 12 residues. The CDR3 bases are TGTGCCAGCAGCAACGAAGTGTCCGAGCAGTACTTC. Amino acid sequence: CASSNEVSEQYF.

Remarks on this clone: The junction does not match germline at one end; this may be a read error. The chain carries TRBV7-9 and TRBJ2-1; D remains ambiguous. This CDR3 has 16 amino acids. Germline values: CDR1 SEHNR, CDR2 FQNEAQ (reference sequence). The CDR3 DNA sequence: TGTTCCAGCACCTCTTTAATCTGGGTAAGCCAGGATGAGCAGTTCTTC. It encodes CSSTSLIWVSQDEQFF.

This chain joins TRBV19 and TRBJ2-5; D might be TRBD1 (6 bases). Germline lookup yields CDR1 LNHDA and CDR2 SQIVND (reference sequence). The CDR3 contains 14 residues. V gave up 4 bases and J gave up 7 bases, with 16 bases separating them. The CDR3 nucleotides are TGTGCCAGTAGTAGTCTAGGAGCCAGGGGGACCCAGTACTTC. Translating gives CASSSLGARGTQYF.

The CDR3 DNA reads TGTGCCAGCAGCTTCTATGAGGATAGCCGAACTGAAGCTTTCTTT. Protein sequence: CASSFYEDSRTEAFF. The chain combines TRBV5-4 with TRBJ1-1; the D is unclear. The ends were cut back, 2 bases at V and 5 bases at J, with 16 bases in the middle. Germline CDR1 and CDR2: SGHNT and YYREEE (reference sequence). This CDR3 has 15 residues. The whole variable domain, filled in from reference TRBV5-4 and TRBJ1-1, reads ETGVTQSPTHLIKTRGQQVTLRCSSQSGHNTVSWYQQALGQGPQFIFQYYREEENGRGNFPPRFSGLQFPNYSSELNVNALELDDSALYLCASSFYEDSRTEAFFGQGTRLTVV.

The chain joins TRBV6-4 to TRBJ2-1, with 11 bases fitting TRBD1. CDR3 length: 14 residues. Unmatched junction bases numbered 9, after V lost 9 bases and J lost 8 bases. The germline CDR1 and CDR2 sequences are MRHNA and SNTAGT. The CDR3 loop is CASPGTGGYDEQFF. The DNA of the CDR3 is TGTGCCAGTCCCGGGACAGGGGGGTACGATGAGCAGTTCTTC.

The chain's CDR3 is CASMGTGGSPLHF. The DNA for the CDR3 is TGTGCCAGTATGGGGACAGGCGGGTCACCCCTCCACTTT. The chain joins TRBV19 to TRBJ1-6, with TRBD1 matching over 8 bases. The CDR3 has 13 amino acids. In germline, CDR1 is LNHDA, CDR2 SQIVND (reference sequence). The V gene end was trimmed by 7 bases and the J gene end by 10 bases; junction bases not matched to a gene: 6.

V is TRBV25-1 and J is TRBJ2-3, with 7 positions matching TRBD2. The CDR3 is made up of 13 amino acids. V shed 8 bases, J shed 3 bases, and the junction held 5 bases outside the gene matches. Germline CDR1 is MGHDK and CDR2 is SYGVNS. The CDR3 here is CASVKRGTDTQYF. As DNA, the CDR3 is TGTGCCAGCGTCAAGCGGGGAACAGATACGCAGTATTTT.

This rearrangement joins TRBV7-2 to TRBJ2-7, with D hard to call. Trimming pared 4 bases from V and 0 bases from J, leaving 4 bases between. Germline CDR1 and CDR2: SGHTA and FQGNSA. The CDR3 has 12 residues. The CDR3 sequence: CASSSLSYEQYF. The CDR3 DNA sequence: TGTGCCAGCAGCTCCCTCTCCTACGAGCAGTACTTC. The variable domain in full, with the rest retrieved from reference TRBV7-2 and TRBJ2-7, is GAGVSQSPSNKVTEKGKDVELRCDPISGHTALYWYRQSLGQGLEFLIYFQGNSAPDKSGLPSDRFSAERTGGSVSTLTIQRTQQEDSAVYLCASSSLSYEQYFGPGTRLTVT.

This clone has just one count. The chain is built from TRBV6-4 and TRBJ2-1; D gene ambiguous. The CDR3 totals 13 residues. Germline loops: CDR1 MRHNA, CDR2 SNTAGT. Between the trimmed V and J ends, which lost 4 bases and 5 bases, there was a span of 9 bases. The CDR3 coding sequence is TGTGCCAGCAGTGCGAGCTTTAACAATGAGCAGTTCTTC. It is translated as CASSASFNNEQFF.